This T cell receptor beta chain came from a study of CD8 T cells in ankylosing spondylitis (dated by TCRdb to about 2017). About the study as a whole: The study profiled T cell receptor beta repertoires in healthy donors and ankylosing spondylitis patients to find disease-linked TCR variants. Peripheral blood was sampled, and synovial fluid was additionally collected from ankylosing spondylitis patients. The whole study cohort included 108 healthy donors and 25 or so ankylosing spondylitis patients. Overall study outcomes, separate from this receptor: The disease-linked clones were reported as significantly enriched in matched synovial fluid samples from ankylosing spondylitis patients. Some motif variants were previously reported in synovial fluid and blood of reactive arthritis patients, suggesting common disease-initiation mechanisms. Blood from ankylosing spondylitis patients appeared to be characterized by a TCR beta motif made up of several highly homologous amino acid variants. In peripheral blood, the disease-linked clones were found at relatively low frequencies and had a CD8+ phenotype.

The reads were generated on an Illumina HiSeq 2500. TCR beta libraries were prepared by quantitative 5'-RACE with molecular barcodes. As for the original processing: A new computational method, built on a probabilistic model of VDJ rearrangement, was used to identify disease-linked TCR variants. In-frame beta chains were kept once TCRdb had trimmed the public reads at Q25 with fastp and called clones with MiXCR. For every CDR3 protein sequence, its rows merge into one entry that carries the most common genes and DNA. TCRdb's processing, not the authors' own work, is the source of the V and J calls. The sample table lists 240,000 or so distinct CDR3 sequences, about 10% of them with a count of one. Jointly, the top ten make up less than 7.5% of the sample. Turning to this clonotype: Its antigen target is currently unknown. The record has no base qualities; no much larger clone is one base away.

The receptor comes from a male donor with ankylosing spondylitis or in good health (not recorded which). The material sequenced was blood, either unsorted or a sorted T cell fraction (not recorded which).

The base sequence is TGTGCCAGCAGCTTAGGACAGGGGGAATATACTGAAGCTTTCTTT. The resulting protein is CASSLGQGEYTEAFF. Recombination linked TRBV7-9 to TRBJ1-1; TRBD1 matches 9 bases in the middle. Reading from cysteine to phenylalanine, the CDR3 counts 15 amino acids. The kept DNA is CDR3 alone, 45 bases in frame from the first base. CDR1 SEHNR and CDR2 FQNEAQ are derived from the germline V gene (reference sequence). From V the trimming removes 1 base and from J it removes 5 bases, while the gene matches leave 5 bases of the junction unaccounted for.